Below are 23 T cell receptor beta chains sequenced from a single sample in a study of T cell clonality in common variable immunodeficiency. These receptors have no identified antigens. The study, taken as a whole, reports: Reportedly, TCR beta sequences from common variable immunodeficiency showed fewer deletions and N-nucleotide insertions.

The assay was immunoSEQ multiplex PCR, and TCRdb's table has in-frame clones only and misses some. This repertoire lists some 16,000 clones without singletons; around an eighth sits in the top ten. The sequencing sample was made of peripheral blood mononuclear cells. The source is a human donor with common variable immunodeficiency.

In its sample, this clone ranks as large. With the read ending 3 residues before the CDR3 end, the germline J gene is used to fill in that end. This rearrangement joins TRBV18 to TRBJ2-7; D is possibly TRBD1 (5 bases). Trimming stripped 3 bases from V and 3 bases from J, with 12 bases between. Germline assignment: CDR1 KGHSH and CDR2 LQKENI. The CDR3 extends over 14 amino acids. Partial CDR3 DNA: TGTGCCAGCTCACCCGACAGAAATTACTACGAG. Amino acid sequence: CASSPDRNYYE. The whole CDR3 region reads CASSPDRNYYEQYF.

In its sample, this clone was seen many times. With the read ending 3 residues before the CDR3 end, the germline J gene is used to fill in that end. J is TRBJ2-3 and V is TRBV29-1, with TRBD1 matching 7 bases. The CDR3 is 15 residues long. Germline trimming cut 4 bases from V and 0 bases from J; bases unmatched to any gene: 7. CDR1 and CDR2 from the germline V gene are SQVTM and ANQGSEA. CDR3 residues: CSVGLTGFSTDTQYF. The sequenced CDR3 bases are TGCAGCGTTGGCCTGACAGGGTTTAGCACAGATACG.

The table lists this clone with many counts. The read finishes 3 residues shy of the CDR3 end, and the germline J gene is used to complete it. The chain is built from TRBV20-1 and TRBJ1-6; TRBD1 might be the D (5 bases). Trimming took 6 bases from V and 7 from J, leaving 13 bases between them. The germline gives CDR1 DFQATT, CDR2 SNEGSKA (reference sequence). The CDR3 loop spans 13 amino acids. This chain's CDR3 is CSAFGGGNSPLHF. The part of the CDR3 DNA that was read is TGCAGTGCGTTTGGGGGGGGAAATTCACCC.

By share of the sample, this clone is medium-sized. CDR3 DNA, as far as it was read: TGTGCCAGCAGCCGACAGGGAGCTAACTATGGC. This sequence encodes CASSRQGANYG. The entire CDR3 protein is CASSRQGANYGYTF. This chain uses TRBV28 with TRBJ1-2, with TRBD1 identical over 7 bases. The CDR3 is cut off 3 residues early in the read; its end comes from the germline J gene. The CDR3 is 14 amino acids. Germline lookup yields CDR1 MDHEN and CDR2 SYDVKM. V shed 6 bases and J 0 bases; nucleotides not matched to a gene: 4.

The CDR3 here is CSAPGALAGAPDTQYF. CDR3 DNA, as far as it was read: TGCAGTGCTCCAGGGGCCTTAGCGGGGGCCCCAGATACG. J is TRBJ2-3 and V is TRBV20-1, with 9 bases fitting TRBD2. The DNA ends 3 residues before the CDR3 does, and the rest of the CDR3 is filled in from the germline J gene. Germline V lookup: CDR1 DFQATT, CDR2 SNEGSKA (reference sequence). The CDR3 covers 16 residues. The ends lost 5 bases at V and 4 bases at J; junction bases unmatched: 13.

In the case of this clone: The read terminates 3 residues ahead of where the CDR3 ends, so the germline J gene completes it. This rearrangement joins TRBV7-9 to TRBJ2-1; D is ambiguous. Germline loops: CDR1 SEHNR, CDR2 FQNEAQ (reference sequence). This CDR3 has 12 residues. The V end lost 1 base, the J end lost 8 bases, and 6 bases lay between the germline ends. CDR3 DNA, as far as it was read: TGTGCCAGCAGCTTAGTCCTTTATGAG. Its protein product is CASSLVLYE. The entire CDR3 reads CASSLVLYEQFF.

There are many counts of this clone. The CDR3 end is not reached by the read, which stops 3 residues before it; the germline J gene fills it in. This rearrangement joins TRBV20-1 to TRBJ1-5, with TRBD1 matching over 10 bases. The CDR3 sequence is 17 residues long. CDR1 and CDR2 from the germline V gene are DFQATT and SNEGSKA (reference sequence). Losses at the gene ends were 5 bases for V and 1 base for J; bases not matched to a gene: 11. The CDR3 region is CSARGFPGQGSNQPQHF. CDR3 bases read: TGCAGTGCTCGAGGATTTCCGGGACAGGGGAGCAATCAGCCC.

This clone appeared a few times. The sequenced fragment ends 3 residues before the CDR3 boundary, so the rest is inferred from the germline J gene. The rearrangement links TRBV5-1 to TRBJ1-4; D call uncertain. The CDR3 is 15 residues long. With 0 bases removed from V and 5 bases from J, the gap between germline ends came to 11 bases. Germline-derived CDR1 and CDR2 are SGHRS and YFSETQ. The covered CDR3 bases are TGCGCCAGCAGCTTGGGCGCAGGCTGGAATGAAAAA. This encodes CASSLGAGWNEK. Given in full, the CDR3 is CASSLGAGWNEKLFF.

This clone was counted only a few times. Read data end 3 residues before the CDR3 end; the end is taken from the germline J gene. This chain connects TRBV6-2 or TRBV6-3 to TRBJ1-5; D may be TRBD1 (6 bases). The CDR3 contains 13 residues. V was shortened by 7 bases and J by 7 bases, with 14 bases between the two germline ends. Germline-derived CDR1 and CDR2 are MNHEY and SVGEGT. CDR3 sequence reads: CASTITGLQPQHF. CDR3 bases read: TGTGCCAGCACTATAACAGGGCTACAGCCC.

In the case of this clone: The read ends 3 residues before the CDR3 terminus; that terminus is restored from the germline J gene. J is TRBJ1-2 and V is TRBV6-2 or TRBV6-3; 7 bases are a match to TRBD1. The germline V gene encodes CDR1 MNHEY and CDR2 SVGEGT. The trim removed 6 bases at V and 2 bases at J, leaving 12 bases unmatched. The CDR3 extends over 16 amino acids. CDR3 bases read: TGTGCCAGCAGATCGATGGGGACAGTAGAGAACTATGGC. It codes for CASRSMGTVENYG. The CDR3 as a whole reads CASRSMGTVENYGYTF.

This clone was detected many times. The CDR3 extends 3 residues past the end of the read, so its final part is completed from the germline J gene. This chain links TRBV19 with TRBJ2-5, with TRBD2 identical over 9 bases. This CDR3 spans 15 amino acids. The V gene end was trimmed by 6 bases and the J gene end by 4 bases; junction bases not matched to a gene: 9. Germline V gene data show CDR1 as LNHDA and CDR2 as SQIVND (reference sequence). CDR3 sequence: CASSPAGGRGETQYF. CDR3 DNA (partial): TGTGCCAGTAGCCCGGCGGGGGGGCGCGGAGAGACC.

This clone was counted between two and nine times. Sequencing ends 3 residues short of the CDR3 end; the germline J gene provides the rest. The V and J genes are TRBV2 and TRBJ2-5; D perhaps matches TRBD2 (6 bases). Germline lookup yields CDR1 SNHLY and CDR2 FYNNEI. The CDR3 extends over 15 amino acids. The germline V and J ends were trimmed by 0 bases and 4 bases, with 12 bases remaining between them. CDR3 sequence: CASSEAGLALETQYF. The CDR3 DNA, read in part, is TGTGCCAGCAGTGAAGCGGGGCTAGCGTTAGAGACC.

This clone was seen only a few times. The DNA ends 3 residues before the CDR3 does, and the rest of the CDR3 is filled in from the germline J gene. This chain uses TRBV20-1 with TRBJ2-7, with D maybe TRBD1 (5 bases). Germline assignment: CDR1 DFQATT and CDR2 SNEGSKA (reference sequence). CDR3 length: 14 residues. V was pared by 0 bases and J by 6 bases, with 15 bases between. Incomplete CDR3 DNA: TGCAGTGCTAGAGAGAGGACACCCCCGGTCGAG. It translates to CSARERTPPVE. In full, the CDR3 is CSARERTPPVEQYF.

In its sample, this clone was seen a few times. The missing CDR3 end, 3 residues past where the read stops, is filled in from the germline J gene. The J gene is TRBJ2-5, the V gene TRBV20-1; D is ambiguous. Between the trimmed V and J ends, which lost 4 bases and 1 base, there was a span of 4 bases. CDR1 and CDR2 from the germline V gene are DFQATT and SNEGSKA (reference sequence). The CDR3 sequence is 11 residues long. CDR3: CSATGQETQYF. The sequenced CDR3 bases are TGCAGTGCTACAGGCCAAGAGACC.

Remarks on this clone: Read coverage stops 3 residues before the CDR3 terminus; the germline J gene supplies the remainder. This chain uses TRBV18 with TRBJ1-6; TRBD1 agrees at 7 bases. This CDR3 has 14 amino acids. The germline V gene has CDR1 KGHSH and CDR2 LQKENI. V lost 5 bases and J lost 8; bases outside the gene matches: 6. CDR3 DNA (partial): TGTGCCAGCTCATGGGGACAGAAAGATTCACCC. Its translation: CASSWGQKDSP. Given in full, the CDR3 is CASSWGQKDSPLHF. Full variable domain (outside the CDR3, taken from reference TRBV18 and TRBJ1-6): NAGVMQNPRHLVRRRGQEARLRCSPMKGHSHVYWYRQLPEEGLKFMVYLQKENIIDESGMPKERFSAEFPKEGPSILRIQQVVRGDSAAYFCASSWGQKDSPLHFGNGTRLTVT.

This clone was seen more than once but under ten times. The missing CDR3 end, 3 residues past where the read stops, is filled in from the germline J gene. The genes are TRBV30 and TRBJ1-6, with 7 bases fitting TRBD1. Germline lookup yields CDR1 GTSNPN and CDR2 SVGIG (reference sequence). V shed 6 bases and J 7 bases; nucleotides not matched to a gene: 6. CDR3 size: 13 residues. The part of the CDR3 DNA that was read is TGTGCCTGTCAGACAGGGCGAAATTCACCC. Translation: CACQTGRNSP. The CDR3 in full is CACQTGRNSPLHF.

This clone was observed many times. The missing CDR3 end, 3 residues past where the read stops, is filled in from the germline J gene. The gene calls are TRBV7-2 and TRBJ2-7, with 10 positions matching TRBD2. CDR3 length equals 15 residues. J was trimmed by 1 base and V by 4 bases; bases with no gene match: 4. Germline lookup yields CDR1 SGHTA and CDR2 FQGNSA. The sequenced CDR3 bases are TGTGCCAGCAGCTGGAGTAGCGGGGGGTCCTACGAG. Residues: CASSWSSGGSYE. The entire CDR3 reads CASSWSSGGSYEQYF. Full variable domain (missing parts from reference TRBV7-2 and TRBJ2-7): GAGVSQSPSNKVTEKGKDVELRCDPISGHTALYWYRQSLGQGLEFLIYFQGNSAPDKSGLPSDRFSAERTGGSVSTLTIQRTQQEDSAVYLCASSWSSGGSYEQYFGPGTRLTVT.

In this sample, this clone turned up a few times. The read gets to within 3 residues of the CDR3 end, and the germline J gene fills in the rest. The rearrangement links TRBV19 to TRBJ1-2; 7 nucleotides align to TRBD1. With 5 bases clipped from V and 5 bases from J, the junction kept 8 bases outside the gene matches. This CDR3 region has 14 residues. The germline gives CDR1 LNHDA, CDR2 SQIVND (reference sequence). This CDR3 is CASSLPGTVYGYTF. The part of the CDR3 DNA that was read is TGTGCCAGTAGTTTGCCCGGGACAGTTTATGGC.

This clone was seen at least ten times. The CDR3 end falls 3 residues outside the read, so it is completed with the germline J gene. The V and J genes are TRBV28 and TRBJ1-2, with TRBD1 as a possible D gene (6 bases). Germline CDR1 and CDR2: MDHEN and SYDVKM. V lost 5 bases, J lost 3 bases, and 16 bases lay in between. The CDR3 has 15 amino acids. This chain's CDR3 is CASSPTRGDYYGYTF. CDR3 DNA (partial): TGTGCCAGCAGTCCCACCAGGGGCGATTACTATGGC.

The CDR3 sequence is CATYRTLGTGELFF. The CDR3 DNA, read in part, is TGTGCCACCTACAGGACACTGGGCACCGGGGAG. This chain connects TRBV19 to TRBJ2-2, with D perhaps matching TRBD1 (5 bases). Read coverage stops 3 residues before the CDR3 terminus; the germline J gene supplies the remainder. The V end lost 10 bases, the J end lost 4 bases, and 16 bases lay between the germline ends. This CDR3 comprises 14 residues. In germline, CDR1 is LNHDA, CDR2 SQIVND (reference sequence).

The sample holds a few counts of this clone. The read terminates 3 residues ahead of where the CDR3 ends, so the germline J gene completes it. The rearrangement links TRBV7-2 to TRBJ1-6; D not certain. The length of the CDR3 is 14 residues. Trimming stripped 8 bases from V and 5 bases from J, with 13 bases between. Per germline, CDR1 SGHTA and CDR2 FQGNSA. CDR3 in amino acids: CASGPHGDNSPLHF. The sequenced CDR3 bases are TGTGCCAGCGGACCACACGGGGATAATTCACCC.

CDR3 region: CASSPGQRTGELFF. The covered CDR3 bases are TGTGCCAGCTCACCAGGGCAACGTACCGGGGAG. This rearrangement joins TRBV18 to TRBJ2-2; D call uncertain. From the germline J gene comes the end of the CDR3, since the read stops 3 residues before it. Germline V gene lookup returns CDR1 KGHSH and CDR2 LQKENI. The CDR3 runs to 14 residues. V was cut by 2 bases and J by 5 bases, with 9 bases left in between.

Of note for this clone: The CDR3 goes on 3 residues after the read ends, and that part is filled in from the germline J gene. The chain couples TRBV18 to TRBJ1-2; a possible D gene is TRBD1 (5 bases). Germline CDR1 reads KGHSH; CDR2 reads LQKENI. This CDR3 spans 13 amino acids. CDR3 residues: CASSPSSGRGYTF. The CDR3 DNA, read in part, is TGTGCCAGCTCACCATCGTCAGGGAGGGGC.